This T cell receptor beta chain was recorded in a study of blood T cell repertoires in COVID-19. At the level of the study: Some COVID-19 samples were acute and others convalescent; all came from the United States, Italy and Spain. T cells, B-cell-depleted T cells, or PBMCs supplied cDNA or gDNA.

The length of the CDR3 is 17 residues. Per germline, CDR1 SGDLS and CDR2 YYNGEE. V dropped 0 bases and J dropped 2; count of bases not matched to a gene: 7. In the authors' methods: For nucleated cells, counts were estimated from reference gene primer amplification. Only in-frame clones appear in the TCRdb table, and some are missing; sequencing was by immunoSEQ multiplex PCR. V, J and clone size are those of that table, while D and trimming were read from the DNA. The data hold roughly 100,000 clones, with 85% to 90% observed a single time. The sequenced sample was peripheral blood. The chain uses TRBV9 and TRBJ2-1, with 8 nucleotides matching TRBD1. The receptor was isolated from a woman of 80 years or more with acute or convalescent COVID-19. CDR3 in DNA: TGTGCCAGCAGCGTAGCTTATCAGGGGGCGCCCTACAATGAGCAGTTCTTC. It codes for CASSVAYQGAPYNEQFF.